The 16 T cell receptor beta chains reported below all come from one sample, sequenced in a study of T cells in Graves' hyperthyroidism and ophthalmopathy. Amplification targeted TCR beta CDR3 regions from RNA transcripts. TCR CDR3 underwent first-round RT-PCR with the HTBI primer set. Each CDR3 protein gets one entry after TCRdb re-called the multiplex PCR reads with MiXCR. The sample has hundreds of thousands of distinct CDR3 sequences, roughly 15% seen once. What was sequenced was blood. The receptors originated from a man aged 18 to 30 with Graves' ophthalmopathy.

This clonotype has at least ten counts. The CDR3 coding sequence is TGTGCCAGCAGCACCGGGACAGGGACCGAGCAGTACTTC. This codes for CASSTGTGTEQYF. The genes are TRBV11-2 and TRBJ2-7; 9 bases map to TRBD1. The CDR3 runs 13 residues. V trimming: 5 bases; J trimming: 6 bases; junction bases outside the gene matches: 5. Germline V gene data show CDR1 as SGHAT and CDR2 as FQNNGV.

The table lists this clonotype with many counts. This rearrangement joins TRBV12-3 or TRBV12-4 to TRBJ2-6, with TRBD1 as a possible D gene (6 bases). The CDR3 consists of 18 residues. V shed 5 bases and J shed 2 bases, with 19 bases lying between them. The CDR3 DNA sequence: TGTGCCAGCAGTCCGTTTGGTACAGGGTCGACTGGGGCCAACGTCCTGACTTTC. Translation: CASSPFGTGSTGANVLTF.

This clonotype was counted at least ten times. The rearrangement joins TRBV5-1 to TRBJ2-5; maybe TRBD1 (6 bases). The CDR3 consists of 15 residues. Germline-derived CDR1 and CDR2 are SGHRS and YFSETQ. Trimming stripped 3 bases from V and 2 bases from J, with 14 bases between. CDR3 sequence (DNA): TGCGCCAGCAGCTCCACCGGGACACTTCAAGAGACCCAGTACTTC. Translated: CASSSTGTLQETQYF.

This clonotype was seen repeatedly, ten times or more. The CDR3 DNA reads as TGTGCCAGCAGCTCCCCAGCAGCTAGCACAGATACGCAGTATTTT. It codes for CASSSPAASTDTQYF. J is TRBJ2-3 and V is TRBV2; D call uncertain. The V end was cut by 6 bases, the J end by 0 bases, with 13 bases between. CDR1 is SNHLY and CDR2 is FYNNEI in the germline V gene. The CDR3 loop spans 15 amino acids.

This sequence joins TRBV20-1 and TRBJ1-2; TRBD1 agrees at 8 bases. The V segment lost 3 bases and the J segment 3 bases; nucleotides outside the gene matches: 9. The CDR3 is 15 residues long. Germline V gives CDR1 DFQATT, CDR2 SNEGSKA (reference sequence). The CDR3 here is CSASPLRTGYYGYTF. The CDR3 region has the DNA TGCAGTGCTAGCCCCCTTAGGACAGGGTACTATGGCTACACCTTC.

A few counts support this clonotype. This chain connects TRBV28 to TRBJ1-3; D is unresolved. The CDR3 spans 15 residues. V was trimmed by 10 bases and J by 0 bases, leaving 16 bases between them. Germline CDR1 and CDR2: MDHEN and SYDVKM. The CDR3 loop reads CATTRAYSSGNTIYF. The CDR3 nucleotides read TGTGCCACCACCCGGGCCTACTCCTCTGGAAACACCATATATTTT.

The V gene is TRBV9, the J gene TRBJ2-7, with no clear D. The CDR3 is made up of 13 amino acids. Per the germline V gene, CDR1 is SGDLS and CDR2 is YYNGEE. V shed 3 bases and J shed 6 bases, with 13 bases lying between them. The CDR3 DNA sequence: TGTGCCAGCAGCGGAAGACTCGACTCCGAGCAGTACTTC. Amino acids: CASSGRLDSEQYF. Complete variable domain (other parts from reference TRBV9 and TRBJ2-7): DSGVTQTPKHLITATGQRVTLRCSPRSGDLSVYWYQQSLDQGLQFLIQYYNGEERAKGNILERFSAQQFPDLHSELNLSSLELGDSALYFCASSGRLDSEQYFGPGTRLTVT.

This clonotype was detected a few times. The V call is TRBV10-1, the J call TRBJ2-5; 10 positions agree with TRBD1. The V and J ends lost 0 bases and 5 bases, in that order; junction bases with no gene match: 3. The CDR3 spans 15 residues. Germline loops: CDR1 WNHNN, CDR2 SYGVQD (reference sequence). The CDR3 DNA reads TGCGCCAGCAGTGAGTCAAGGGACAGGGGTGAGACCCAGTACTTC. It is translated as CASSESRDRGETQYF.

This clonotype has a count of ten or more. The CDR3 DNA follows: TGCAGCGTTGCGGGGACAGGGTGGGAGACCCAGTACTTC. Translating it yields CSVAGTGWETQYF. The chain is built from TRBV29-1 and TRBJ2-5, with 9 bases fitting TRBD1. In germline, CDR1 is SQVTM, CDR2 ANQGSEA. The CDR3 length is 13 residues. V lost 4 bases and J lost 5; bases outside the gene matches: 5.

The genes are TRBV9 and TRBJ1-3; D might be TRBD1 (5 bases). Trimming took 4 bases from V and 12 from J, leaving 11 bases between them. The CDR3 extends over 11 amino acids. Germline V gives CDR1 SGDLS, CDR2 YYNGEE. CDR3 nucleotide sequence: TGTGCCAGCAGCTCTGGGGCGGACATATATTTT. Residues: CASSSGADIYF.

This clonotype was observed at least ten times. The V gene is TRBV6-1, the J gene TRBJ2-5; D uncertain. CDR3 length equals 11 residues. Trimming removed 8 bases at V and 2 bases at J, with 6 bases between. Germline lookup yields CDR1 MNHNS and CDR2 SASEGT. The CDR3 reads CASQRQETQYF. In DNA, the CDR3 is TGTGCCAGCCAAAGACAAGAGACCCAGTACTTC.

This clonotype has only a few counts. The CDR3 nucleotides are TGTGCCAGCAGTGAAGGCTGGGGTCGCGGTGAGACCCAGTACTTC. It yields the protein CASSEGWGRGETQYF. This chain links TRBV25-1 with TRBJ2-5, with no clear D. Germline assignment: CDR1 MGHDK and CDR2 SYGVNS. The CDR3 is 15 amino acids. Trimming left V 2 bases short and J 5 bases short, with 15 bases between.

Many counts were recorded for this clonotype. This sequence joins TRBV12-3 or TRBV12-4 and TRBJ2-1; tentative D call: TRBD2 (6 bases). The CDR3 consists of 17 residues. The V end was cut by 6 bases, the J end by 4 bases, with 22 bases between. CDR3 sequence reads: CASSYGAPGDAYNEQFF. The CDR3 DNA sequence: TGTGCCAGCAGCTACGGGGCCCCGGGGGATGCTTACAATGAGCAGTTCTTC.

This clonotype has at least ten counts. The chain is built from TRBV5-1 and TRBJ2-7; D unclear. V was cut by 7 bases and J by 4 bases, with 15 bases left in between. Germline V gives CDR1 SGHRS, CDR2 YFSETQ. This CDR3 has 13 amino acids. The chain's CDR3 is CASGELPRYEQYF. In nucleotides, the CDR3 is TGCGCCAGCGGTGAACTTCCTAGGTACGAGCAGTACTTC.

The CDR3 loop reads CASSSIAGYQETQYF. The CDR3 bases are TGTGCCAGCAGCTCCATCGCGGGGTACCAAGAGACCCAGTACTTC. This chain links TRBV7-3 with TRBJ2-5; tentatively, D is TRBD2 (6 bases). The CDR3 consists of 15 residues. CDR1 and CDR2 from the germline V gene are SGHTA and FQGTGA. With 4 bases removed from V and 0 bases from J, the gap between germline ends came to 12 bases.

The rearrangement links TRBV27 to TRBJ2-1; the D is unclear. The CDR3 consists of 13 residues. V shed 7 bases and J shed 3 bases, with 10 bases lying between them. Germline V gives CDR1 MNHEY, CDR2 SMNVEV (reference sequence). In DNA form, the CDR3 reads TGTGCCAGCACTAGGGTCGGCTACAATGAGCAGTTCTTC. Encoded protein: CASTRVGYNEQFF.